Sequencing of this T cell receptor (beta chain) was carried out in a study of shared T cell receptors in the human thymus. Using immunoSEQ multiplex PCR, the repertoire was profiled, and TCRdb retains in-frame clones only, with some absent. There are more than 550,000 clones in the sample; approximately 83% occur only once, and more than 0.01% lies in the top ten. The CDR3 totals 15 residues. From germline, CDR1 is MNHEY and CDR2 SMNVEV (reference sequence). Between the trimmed V and J ends, which lost 3 bases and 2 bases, there was a span of 12 bases. These same data were also listed under a study on human thymus T cells.

The origin of this receptor is a girl under two years old with a congenital heart defect. The V and J genes are TRBV27 and TRBJ2-3, with D unresolved. The specimen was thymocytes. The CDR3 sequence: CASSFLPLITDTQYF. CDR3 bases: TGTGCCAGCAGTTTTCTCCCCCTAATCACAGATACGCAGTATTTT.